The entry below gives a single TCR beta chain sequence along with its context. Its antigen is not identified. The data were obtained in a study of CD8 T cells in ankylosing spondylitis. As the method for making TCR beta libraries, quantitative 5'-RACE with molecular barcodes was used. One entry per CDR3 protein results from TCRdb running MiXCR on the 5' RACE reads. The sample carries a few hundred thousand distinct CDR3 sequences, 20% to 25% recorded once. Whole-study results and caveats: Several of the motif variants were reported before in synovial fluid and blood from reactive arthritis. Seemingly distinctive of ankylosing spondylitis blood was a TCR beta motif formed by eight highly homologous variants.

The CDR3 is 12 residues long. Trimming left V 2 bases short and J 2 bases short, with 4 bases between. Germline V gene sequence: CDR1 SGHRS, CDR2 YFSETQ. This clonotype was obtained from a male donor with ankylosing spondylitis. Sequencing input: blood, either unsorted or a sorted T cell fraction (not recorded which). The V call is TRBV5-1, the J call TRBJ2-5; D unclear. The CDR3: CASSFNQETQYF. For the CDR3, the DNA is TGCGCCAGCAGCTTCAATCAAGAGACCCAGTACTTC.